This TCR beta chain was obtained from a study of cytomegalovirus exposure and HLA in healthy donors. 13 Jbeta primers and 60 Vbeta primers were used for the PCR. Assay: immunoSEQ multiplex PCR; the TCRdb copy retains only in-frame clones and omits some. The table lists some 170,000 clones, about 82% of them singletons, with around 6.7% in the top ten. Donors sampled were nominally healthy, though unrecorded immune exposures were likely. The clonotype was recovered from a woman aged 25 to 39 in good health and CMV-seropositive. Source material: PBMCs.

The CDR3 sequence: CASRLQGANEKLFF. CDR3 bases: TGTGCCAGCAGGCTTCAAGGGGCTAATGAAAAACTGTTTTTT. This chain links TRBV6-1 with TRBJ1-4; a possible D gene is TRBD1 (5 bases). With 6 bases removed from V and 3 bases from J, the gap between germline ends came to 11 bases. This CDR3 has 14 amino acids. The germline V gene encodes CDR1 MNHNS and CDR2 SASEGT.